The 8 T cell receptor beta chains listed next were all sequenced from one sample in a study of T cell responses to AZD1222 COVID-19 vaccine. The assay was immunoSEQ multiplex PCR, and TCRdb's table has in-frame clones only and misses some. This sample has some 190,000 clones, with about 93% found just once. Sequenced material: peripheral blood, taken 28 days after the second AZD1222 dose. These receptors originate from an adult who received the AZD1222 COVID-19 vaccine.

The rearrangement links TRBV19 to TRBJ1-2; 8 nucleotides align to TRBD1. Looked up from germline, CDR1 is LNHDA and CDR2 is SQIVND (reference sequence). The CDR3 is made up of 14 amino acids. J was trimmed by 3 bases and V by 5 bases; bases with no gene match: 5. Here the CDR3 reads CASSLRDRYYGYTF. As DNA, the CDR3 is TGTGCCAGTAGTCTCCGGGACAGGTACTATGGCTACACCTTC.

The chain has TRBV18 and TRBJ2-7; D gene uncertain. The CDR3 totals 16 residues. From germline, CDR1 is KGHSH and CDR2 LQKENI. The V end was cut by 0 bases, the J end by 5 bases, with 17 bases between. The DNA for the CDR3 is TGTGCCAGCTCACCACCCAACCGCGTACGGTCCCACGAGCAGTACTTC. Its translation: CASSPPNRVRSHEQYF.

CDR3 in DNA: TGCGCCAGCAGCGAAACGGGACTAGCGGGAGATCGCGAGCAGTACTTC. Translated: CASSETGLAGDREQYF. V is TRBV10-1 and J is TRBJ2-7; TRBD2 matches 14 bases. With 6 bases clipped from V and 6 bases from J, the junction kept 10 bases outside the gene matches. This CDR3 comprises 16 residues. The germline gives CDR1 WNHNN, CDR2 SYGVQD (reference sequence).

The CDR3 sequence is CASSQEGAETQYF. The CDR3 DNA sequence: TGTGCCAGCAGCCAGGAGGGCGCAGAGACCCAGTACTTC. The V gene is TRBV3-1 (or the pseudogene TRBV3-2), the J gene TRBJ2-5; D might be TRBD2 (6 bases). CDR1 and CDR2 from the germline V gene are LGHDT and YNNKEL (reference sequence). Deletions cut 3 bases from V and 4 bases from J, with 9 bases between. The CDR3 has 13 residues.

V is TRBV9 and J is TRBJ2-5; 16 positions agree with TRBD2. V shed 2 bases and J 5 bases; nucleotides not matched to a gene: 3. The length of the CDR3 is 16 residues. Germline V lookup: CDR1 SGDLS, CDR2 YYNGEE. CDR3 sequence reads: CASSVGLAGGMETQYF. CDR3 in DNA: TGTGCCAGCAGCGTGGGACTAGCGGGGGGGATGGAGACCCAGTACTTC. The full variable domain, completed using reference TRBV9 and TRBJ2-5, is DSGVTQTPKHLITATGQRVTLRCSPRSGDLSVYWYQQSLDQGLQFLIQYYNGEERAKGNILERFSAQQFPDLHSELNLSSLELGDSALYFCASSVGLAGGMETQYFGPGTRLLVL.

The chain couples TRBV30 to TRBJ2-4, with D hard to call. Trimming removed 1 base from V and 5 bases from J, with 6 bases in between. Looked up from germline, CDR1 is GTSNPN and CDR2 is SVGIG (reference sequence). The CDR3 runs to 12 residues. CDR3 protein: CAWSDSENIQYF. In DNA form, the CDR3 reads TGTGCCTGGAGTGACTCGGAAAACATTCAGTACTTC.

This rearrangement joins TRBV5-1 to TRBJ2-1, with TRBD2 matching over 12 bases. Trimming took 0 bases from V and 6 from J; bases not matched to a gene: 7. The CDR3 is made up of 17 amino acids. Per germline, CDR1 SGHRS and CDR2 YFSETQ. The CDR3 nucleotides read TGCGCCAGCAGCTTGGGTGCCCCTAGCGGGGGGGTCAATGAGCAGTTCTTC. Translation: CASSLGAPSGGVNEQFF.

The chain uses TRBV5-8 and TRBJ2-3; D uncertain. V shed 3 bases and J shed 1 base, with 9 bases lying between them. This CDR3 contains 14 residues. CDR1 and CDR2 (germline): SGHTS, YDEGEE. For the CDR3, the DNA is TGTGCCAGCAGCTCCATCGAGGGCACAGATACGCAGTATTTT. Encoded protein: CASSSIEGTDTQYF.